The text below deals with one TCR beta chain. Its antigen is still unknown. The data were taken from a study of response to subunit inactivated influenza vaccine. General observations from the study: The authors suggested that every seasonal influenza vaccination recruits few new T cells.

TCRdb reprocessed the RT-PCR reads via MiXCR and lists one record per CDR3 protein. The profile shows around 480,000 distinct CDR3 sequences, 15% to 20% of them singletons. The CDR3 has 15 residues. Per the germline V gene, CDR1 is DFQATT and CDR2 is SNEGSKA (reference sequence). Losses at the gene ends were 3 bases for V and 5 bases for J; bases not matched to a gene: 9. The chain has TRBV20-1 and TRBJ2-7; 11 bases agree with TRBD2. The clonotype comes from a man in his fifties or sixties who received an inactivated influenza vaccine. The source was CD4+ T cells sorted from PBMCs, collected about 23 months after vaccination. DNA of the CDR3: TGCAGTGCTAGGGACCGACTAGCGGGAAGGAACGAGCAGTACTTC. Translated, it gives CSARDRLAGRNEQYF.